The 23 T cell receptor beta chains reported below all come from one sample, sequenced in a study of blood T cell repertoires in COVID-19. Method: immunoSEQ multiplex PCR; TCRdb's copy keeps in-frame clones and lacks some. Of tens of thousands of clones in the sample, 70% to 90% were seen once. Source material: peripheral blood. These receptors all come from a man aged 50 or older with active or convalescent COVID-19.

The chain has TRBV6-4 and TRBJ1-6; 7 positions agree with TRBD1. CDR1 and CDR2 from the germline V gene are MRHNA and SNTAGT. This CDR3 has 14 residues. V lost 4 bases to trimming and J lost 7 bases; unmatched junction nucleotides: 4. Written as DNA, the CDR3 is TGTGCCAGCAGTGGACAGGGTGGCAATTCACCCCTCCACTTT. Amino acid sequence: CASSGQGGNSPLHF.

CDR3: CASSETTNRGGQPQHF. CDR3 coding DNA: TGTGCCAGCAGTGAAACAACGAACAGGGGTGGCCAGCCCCAGCATTTT. V and J are TRBV6-1 and TRBJ1-5; 7 bases map to TRBD1. The CDR3 contains 16 residues. After removal of 2 bases from V and 7 bases from J, the junction contained 11 bases not matched to a gene. Germline loops: CDR1 MNHNS, CDR2 SASEGT.

J is TRBJ1-1 and V is TRBV19; tentatively, D is TRBD1 (5 bases). The V gene's germline CDR1 is LNHDA and CDR2 SQIVND (reference sequence). The CDR3 totals 14 residues. The V and J ends lost 2 bases and 4 bases respectively, with 11 bases between them. CDR3 nucleotides: TGTGCCAGTAGTATAACCCTGGGGCCCACTGAAGCTTTCTTT. As protein: CASSITLGPTEAFF.

This clone was seen just once. The chain carries TRBV19 and TRBJ2-4, with 8 bases fitting TRBD2. This CDR3 comprises 16 residues. The V gene end was trimmed by 7 bases and the J gene end by 1 base; junction bases not matched to a gene: 9. CDR1 and CDR2 (germline): LNHDA, SQIVND (reference sequence). The CDR3 DNA reads as TGTGCCAGTACCCGCCGGACTAGCTCGGCCAAAAACATTCAGTACTTC. It codes for CASTRRTSSAKNIQYF.

This clone is a singleton in its sample. The chain combines TRBV19 with TRBJ2-7; 8 bases align to TRBD1. This CDR3 spans 16 amino acids. Trimming cost V 1 base and J 3 bases; bases outside gene matches: 8. Germline loops: CDR1 LNHDA, CDR2 SQIVND (reference sequence). This chain's CDR3 is CASSIGGTGTSYEQYF. The CDR3 region has the DNA TGTGCCAGTAGTATAGGGGGGACAGGAACGAGCTACGAGCAGTACTTC. The full variable domain, completed using reference TRBV19 and TRBJ2-7, is DGGITQSPKYLFRKEGQNVTLSCEQNLNHDAMYWYRQDPGQGLRLIYYSQIVNDFQKGDIAEGYSVSREKKESFPLTVTSAQKNPTAFYLCASSIGGTGTSYEQYFGPGTRLTVT.

J is TRBJ2-2 and V is TRBV12-3 or TRBV12-4; the D gene is possibly TRBD2 (5 bases). V was cut by 3 bases and J by 5 bases, with 7 bases left in between. The CDR3 totals 13 residues. The CDR3 DNA follows: TGTGCCAGCAGTTTCGGGGTAACCGGGGAGCTGTTTTTT. It codes for CASSFGVTGELFF.

The chain carries TRBV5-6 and TRBJ2-7; 10 positions agree with TRBD1. V shed 3 bases and J 4 bases; nucleotides not matched to a gene: 4. This CDR3 is built from 14 residues. The germline CDR1 and CDR2 sequences are SGHDT and YYEEEE. CDR3 residues: CASSSGTGAYEQYF. The CDR3 DNA reads TGTGCCAGCAGCTCCGGGACAGGGGCTTACGAGCAGTACTTC.

The CDR3 DNA is TGTGCCAGACAAGGGACTTCATACGAGCAGTACTTC. This codes for CARQGTSYEQYF. V usage is TRBV6-4 and J usage is TRBJ2-7, with TRBD2 as a possible D gene (6 bases). CDR3 length: 12 residues. Trimming removed 9 bases at V and 4 bases at J, with 13 bases between. The V gene's germline CDR1 is MRHNA and CDR2 SNTAGT.

The genes are TRBV18 and TRBJ1-5; 9 bases are a match to TRBD1. V shed 3 bases, J shed 3 bases, and the junction held 3 bases outside the gene matches. In germline, CDR1 is KGHSH, CDR2 LQKENI. The CDR3 runs to 15 residues. The CDR3: CASSPGTGNNQPQHF. Here the CDR3 DNA reads TGTGCCAGCTCACCCGGGACAGGGAACAATCAGCCCCAGCATTTT.

The gene calls are TRBV28 and TRBJ1-2, with 7 bases aligning to TRBD1. The V segment lost 2 bases and the J segment 8 bases; nucleotides outside the gene matches: 8. CDR1 and CDR2 (germline): MDHEN, SYDVKM. The CDR3 sequence is 14 residues long. This CDR3 is CASSLIQIGGGYTF. The CDR3 nucleotides are TGTGCCAGCAGTTTAATTCAGATAGGGGGCGGCTACACCTTC.

The V and J genes are TRBV11-3 and TRBJ2-1; possible D gene TRBD1, 6 bases. Germline loops: CDR1 SGHNT, CDR2 YENEEA. V dropped 2 bases and J dropped 8 bases, with 10 bases sitting between them. The CDR3 loop spans 13 amino acids. This chain's CDR3 is CASSLQDRYEQFF. The CDR3 nucleotides read TGTGCCAGCAGCTTACAGGACAGATATGAGCAGTTCTTC.

This chain joins TRBV4-3 and TRBJ1-4; the match to TRBD1 covers 10 bases. V lost 1 base and J lost 10; bases outside the gene matches: 9. The CDR3 contains 16 residues. CDR1 LGHNA and CDR2 YSLEER come from the germline V gene. The CDR3 nucleotides read TGCGCCAGCAGCCAAGTTCCAGGACAGGGGGTCGGAAAACTGTTTTTT. Translation gives CASSQVPGQGVGKLFF.

This chain joins TRBV7-2 and TRBJ1-2; D uncertain. V gave up 1 base and J gave up 2 bases, with 8 bases separating them. The CDR3 loop spans 14 amino acids. CDR1 SGHTA and CDR2 FQGNSA come from the germline V gene. CDR3 sequence (DNA): TGTGCCAGCAGCTTAGTGCTGAGAAACTATGGCTACACCTTC. The encoded protein is CASSLVLRNYGYTF.

The rearrangement links TRBV3-1 (or the pseudogene TRBV3-2) to TRBJ2-3; 8 bases fit TRBD2. The CDR3 has 15 residues. The J segment lost 6 bases and the V segment lost 4 bases, leaving 9 bases of the junction unmatched. Germline V gene lookup returns CDR1 LGHDT and CDR2 YNNKEL (reference sequence). This CDR3 reads CASSPHSGGSDTQYF. The CDR3 nucleotides are TGTGCCAGCAGCCCCCACAGCGGGGGCTCGGATACGCAGTATTTT.

The chain joins TRBV30 to TRBJ2-3; D possibly corresponds to TRBD2 (5 bases). The germline V gene encodes CDR1 GTSNPN and CDR2 SVGIG (reference sequence). The CDR3 has 12 amino acids. Trimming took 8 bases from V and 2 from J, leaving 11 bases between them. The CDR3 spells CAAGVNTDTQYF. The DNA for the CDR3 is TGTGCCGCCGGGGTGAACACAGATACGCAGTATTTT.

The chain joins TRBV5-1 to TRBJ2-5, with 10 bases lining up with TRBD2. This CDR3 contains 15 residues. Germline V CDR1 and CDR2: SGHRS, YFSETQ. J lost 2 bases, V lost 4 bases, and 5 bases had no gene match. DNA of the CDR3: TGCGCCAGCAGCGAAACTAGCGGGGTTCAAGAGACCCAGTACTTC. It translates to CASSETSGVQETQYF.

This clone was found once. The chain is built from TRBV28 and TRBJ1-1; 7 positions agree with TRBD1. Germline loops: CDR1 MDHEN, CDR2 SYDVKM. Trimming removed 5 bases from V and 4 bases from J; junction bases left unmatched: 7. The CDR3 loop spans 14 amino acids. CDR3 amino acids: CASSAPGQTTEAFF. CDR3 in DNA: TGTGCCAGCAGTGCACCGGGACAGACCACTGAAGCTTTCTTT. Supplemented by reference TRBV28 and TRBJ1-1, the full variable domain reads DVKVTQSSRYLVKRTGEKVFLECVQDMDHENMFWYRQDPGLGLRLIYFSYDVKMKEKGDIPEGYSVSREKKERFSLILESASTNQTSMYLCASSAPGQTTEAFFGQGTRLTVV.

The V gene is TRBV5-1, the J gene TRBJ2-7; no firm D call. Germline assignment: CDR1 SGHRS and CDR2 YFSETQ. This CDR3 contains 13 residues. V was clipped by 0 bases and J by 9 bases, with 13 bases between them. CDR3 DNA sequence: TGCGCCAGCAGCTTGGCCGAGGCGGCAGCGCAGTACTTC. Translation: CASSLAEAAAQYF.

This chain uses TRBV7-2 with TRBJ1-2; 10 nucleotides align to TRBD1. This CDR3 has 13 amino acids. V shed 0 bases, J shed 12 bases, and the junction held 4 bases outside the gene matches. Germline CDR1 reads SGHTA; CDR2 reads FQGNSA. The CDR3 loop reads CASSLARQGADTF. In nucleotides, the CDR3 is TGTGCCAGCAGCTTAGCCCGACAGGGGGCTGACACCTTC.

The V gene is TRBV3-1 (or the pseudogene TRBV3-2), the J gene TRBJ2-3; 9 bases map to TRBD1. The germline V gene has CDR1 LGHDT and CDR2 YNNKEL (reference sequence). V dropped 3 bases and J dropped 4; count of bases not matched to a gene: 5. CDR3 size: 15 residues. This CDR3 is CASSHRDRVPDTQYF. CDR3 coding DNA: TGTGCCAGCAGCCACCGGGACAGGGTCCCAGATACGCAGTATTTT.

The chain carries TRBV21-1 and TRBJ1-1; the tabulated D call, TRBD1, remains unverified against the DNA. TRBV21-1 represents a pseudogene. The CDR3 sequence is 16 residues long. The CDR3 DNA follows: TGTGCCAGCAGCAAAGAGGGGATTCGAAAGGGCACTGAAGCTTTCTTT. Translated: CASSKEGIRKGTEAFF.

The chain has TRBV5-1 and TRBJ2-2; TRBD1 aligns across 11 bases. J was trimmed by 7 bases and V by 3 bases; bases with no gene match: 5. This CDR3 is 15 amino acids long. CDR1 SGHRS and CDR2 YFSETQ come from the germline V gene. CDR3 nucleotide sequence: TGCGCCAGCAGCTACGGGACAGGGGGAGGCGGGGAGCTGTTTTTT. Residues: CASSYGTGGGGELFF. Full variable domain (rest looked up from reference TRBV5-1 and TRBJ2-2): KAGVTQTPRYLIKTRGQQVTLSCSPISGHRSVSWYQQTPGQGLQFLFEYFSETQRNKGNFPGRFSGRQFSNSRSEMNVSTLELGDSALYLCASSYGTGGGGELFFGEGSRLTVL.

This sequence joins TRBV19 and TRBJ2-7; a weak D match, TRBD1 (6 bases). Germline V gene sequence: CDR1 LNHDA, CDR2 SQIVND (reference sequence). The V gene lost 3 bases and the J gene lost 1 base, with 10 bases spanning the gap. The CDR3 covers 14 residues. CDR3 DNA sequence: TGTGCCAGTAGTATTGGGGGCAGTTCCTACGAGCAGTACTTC. Its protein product is CASSIGGSSYEQYF.